One and the same sample provided the 9 T cell receptor beta chains below, sequenced in a study of blood T cell repertoires in COVID-19. Data came from immunoSEQ multiplex PCR; TCRdb stores just in-frame clones and leaves some out. The sample includes roughly 280,000 clones, around 90% of them seen just once. The sequenced material came from peripheral blood. The receptors come from a woman aged 55-70 years with COVID-19, enrolled during active disease.

The rearrangement links TRBV24-1 to TRBJ2-2, with D maybe TRBD1 (5 bases). This CDR3 region has 15 residues. Trimming took 2 bases from V and 2 from J, leaving 8 bases between them. Per the germline V gene, CDR1 is KGHDR and CDR2 is SFDVKD. CDR3 DNA: TGTGCCACCAGTGATTGGGGCGAAAACACCGGGGAGCTGTTTTTT. This translates into CATSDWGENTGELFF.

CDR3 nucleotides: TGTGCCACCGGCGCTGGTAGCGGGAGAGGCGGGGAGCTGTTTTTT. Translation: CATGAGSGRGGELFF. V and J are TRBV24-1 and TRBJ2-2; 9 nucleotides match TRBD2. Germline loops: CDR1 KGHDR, CDR2 SFDVKD. This CDR3 contains 15 residues. V lost 9 bases and J lost 7; bases outside the gene matches: 11.

The chain combines TRBV6-5 with TRBJ2-2; tentative D call: TRBD1 (6 bases). The V end lost 1 base, the J end lost 1 base, and 10 bases lay between the germline ends. The CDR3 covers 16 residues. Per the germline V gene, CDR1 is MNHEY and CDR2 is SVGAGI. The CDR3 here is CASSYWGQMNTGELFF. DNA of the CDR3: TGTGCCAGCAGTTACTGGGGACAAATGAACACCGGGGAGCTGTTTTTT.

The V and J genes are TRBV19 and TRBJ2-5; 10 bases match TRBD2. This CDR3 is 15 amino acids long. Germline loops: CDR1 LNHDA, CDR2 SQIVND (reference sequence). Trimming at V came to 6 bases and at J to 2 bases, leaving 6 bases not matched to a gene. The CDR3 DNA reads TGTGCCAGTAGCCAGACTAGCGGGTATCAAGAGACCCAGTACTTC. This translates into CASSQTSGYQETQYF.

The chain links TRBV28 to TRBJ1-1; 8 positions agree with TRBD1. The CDR3 totals 12 residues. V lost 6 bases, J lost 7 bases, and 4 bases stayed unmatched. Per the germline V gene, CDR1 is MDHEN and CDR2 is SYDVKM. CDR3 region: CASSLTGDEAFF. The CDR3 nucleotides read TGTGCCAGCAGCCTGACAGGGGATGAAGCTTTCTTT.

Only one count was recorded for this clone. The chain recombines TRBV11-2 with TRBJ1-4, with 11 bases aligning to TRBD1. Per germline, CDR1 SGHAT and CDR2 FQNNGV. The CDR3 is made up of 16 amino acids. V trimming: 2 bases; J trimming: 7 bases; junction bases outside the gene matches: 6. The chain's CDR3 is CASSLIWGTGGEKLFF. For the CDR3, the DNA is TGTGCCAGCAGCTTAATTTGGGGGACAGGGGGTGAAAAACTGTTTTTT.

This clone was seen just once. This sequence joins TRBV6-6 and TRBJ1-1; the D is unclear. The CDR3 spans 11 residues. The germline V gene has CDR1 MNHNY and CDR2 SVGAGI (reference sequence). The V and J ends lost 5 bases and 4 bases respectively, with 5 bases between them. For the CDR3, the DNA is TGTGCCAGCAGTCCTTCCACTGAAGCTTTCTTT. This codes for CASSPSTEAFF.

The gene calls are TRBV27 and TRBJ1-4; TRBD1 is a possible D gene (6 bases). Germline CDR1 is MNHEY and CDR2 is SMNVEV (reference sequence). The CDR3 consists of 16 residues. V lost 1 base and J lost 8, with 17 bases in between. The CDR3 nucleotides are TGTGCCAGCAGTTTATGGGTCCCGACAGGAAACGAAAAACTGTTTTTT. Protein sequence: CASSLWVPTGNEKLFF.

This clone has only a few counts. This chain joins TRBV7-9 and TRBJ1-5, with D maybe TRBD1 (5 bases). V lost 4 bases and J lost 0, with 7 bases in between. The CDR3 totals 14 residues. The germline V gene encodes CDR1 SEHNR and CDR2 FQNEAQ (reference sequence). CDR3 in DNA: TGTGCCAGCAGCTCCCAGGGTAGCAATCAGCCCCAGCATTTT. Its protein product is CASSSQGSNQPQHF.